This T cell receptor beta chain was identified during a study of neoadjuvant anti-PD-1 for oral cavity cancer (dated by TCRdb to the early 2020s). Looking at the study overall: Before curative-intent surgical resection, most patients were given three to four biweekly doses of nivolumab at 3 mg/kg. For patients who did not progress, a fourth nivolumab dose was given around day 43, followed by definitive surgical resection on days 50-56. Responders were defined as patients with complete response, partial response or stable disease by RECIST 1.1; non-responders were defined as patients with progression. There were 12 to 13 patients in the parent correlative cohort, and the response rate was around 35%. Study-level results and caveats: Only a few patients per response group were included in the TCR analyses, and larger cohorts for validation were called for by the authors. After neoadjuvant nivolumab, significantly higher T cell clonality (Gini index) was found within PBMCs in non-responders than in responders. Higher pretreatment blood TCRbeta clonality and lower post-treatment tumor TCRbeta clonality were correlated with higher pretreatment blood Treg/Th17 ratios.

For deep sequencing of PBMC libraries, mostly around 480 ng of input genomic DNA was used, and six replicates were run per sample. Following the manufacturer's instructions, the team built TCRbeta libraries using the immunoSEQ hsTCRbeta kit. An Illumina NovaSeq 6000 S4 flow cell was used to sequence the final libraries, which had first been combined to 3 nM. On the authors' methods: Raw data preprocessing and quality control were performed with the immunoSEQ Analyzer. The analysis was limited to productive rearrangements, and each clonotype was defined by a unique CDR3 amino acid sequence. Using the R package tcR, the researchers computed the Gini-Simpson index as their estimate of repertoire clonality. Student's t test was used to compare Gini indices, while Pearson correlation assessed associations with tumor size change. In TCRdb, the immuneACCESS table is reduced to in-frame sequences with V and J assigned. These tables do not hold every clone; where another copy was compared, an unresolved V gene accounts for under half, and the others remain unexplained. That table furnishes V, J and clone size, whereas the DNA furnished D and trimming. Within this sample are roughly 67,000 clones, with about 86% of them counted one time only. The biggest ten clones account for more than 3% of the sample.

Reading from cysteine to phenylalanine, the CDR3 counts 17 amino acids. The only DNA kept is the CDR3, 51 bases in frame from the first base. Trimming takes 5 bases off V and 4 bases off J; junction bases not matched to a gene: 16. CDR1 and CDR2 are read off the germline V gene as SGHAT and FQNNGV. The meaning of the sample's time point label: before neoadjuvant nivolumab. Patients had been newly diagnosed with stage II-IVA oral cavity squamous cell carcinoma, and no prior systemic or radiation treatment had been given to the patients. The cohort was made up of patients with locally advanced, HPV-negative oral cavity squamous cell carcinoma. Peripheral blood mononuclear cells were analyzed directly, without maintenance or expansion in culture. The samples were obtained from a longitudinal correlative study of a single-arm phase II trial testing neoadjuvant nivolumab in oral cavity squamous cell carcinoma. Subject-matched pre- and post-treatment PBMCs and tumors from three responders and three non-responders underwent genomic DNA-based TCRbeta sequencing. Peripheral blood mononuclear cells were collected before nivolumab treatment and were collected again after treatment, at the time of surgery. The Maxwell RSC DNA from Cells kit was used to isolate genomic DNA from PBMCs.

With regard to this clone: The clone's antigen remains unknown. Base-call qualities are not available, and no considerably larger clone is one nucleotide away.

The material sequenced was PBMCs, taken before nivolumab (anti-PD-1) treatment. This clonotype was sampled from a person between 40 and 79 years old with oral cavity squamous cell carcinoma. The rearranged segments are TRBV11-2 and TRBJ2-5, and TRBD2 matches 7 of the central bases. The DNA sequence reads TGTGCCAGCAGCCCACGCCGGGGGGACTCGCGGGGAGAGACCCAGTACTTC. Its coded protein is CASSPRRGDSRGETQYF.